Included here is one T cell receptor beta chain sequence, with context. Its antigen is unknown. The donors formed part of the roughly 120-subject validation cohort, distinct from the roughly 700-subject first cohort. This entry is derived from a study of cytomegalovirus exposure and HLA in healthy donors. On the study more broadly: The approximately 130 validation repertoires and the roughly 690 first-cohort repertoires shared a platform, a later analysis reported. Study conclusions and caveats: A subsequent analysis found that TCR clusters from the first cohort also tended to co-occur in the 90 to 150 validation repertoires, with around 94% of cluster scores above 0.

Profiled with immunoSEQ multiplex PCR; TCRdb holds only in-frame clones, not every one. This table holds fewer than 250,000 clones, 80% to 90% found once. The CDR3 has 14 amino acids. Germline assignment: CDR1 LNHDA and CDR2 SQIVND (reference sequence). Trimming pared 3 bases from V and 2 bases from J, leaving 11 bases between. Sample: PBMCs. V usage is TRBV19 and J usage is TRBJ2-7, with D maybe TRBD1 (5 bases). This receptor was taken from a man between 18 and 29 years old in good health and CMV-seronegative. For the CDR3, the DNA is TGTGCCAGTAGTATGCTTAAGGGGCCCTACGAGCAGTACTTC. As protein: CASSMLKGPYEQYF.